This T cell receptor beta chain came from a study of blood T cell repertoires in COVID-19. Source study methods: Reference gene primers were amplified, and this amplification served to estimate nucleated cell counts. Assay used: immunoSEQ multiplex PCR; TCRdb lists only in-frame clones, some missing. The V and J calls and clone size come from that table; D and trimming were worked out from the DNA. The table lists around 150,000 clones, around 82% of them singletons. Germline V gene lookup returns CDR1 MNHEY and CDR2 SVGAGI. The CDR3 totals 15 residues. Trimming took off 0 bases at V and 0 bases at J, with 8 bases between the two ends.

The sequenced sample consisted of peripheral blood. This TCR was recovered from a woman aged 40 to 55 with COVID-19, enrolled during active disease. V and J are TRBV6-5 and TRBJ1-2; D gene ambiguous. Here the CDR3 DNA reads TGTGCCAGCAGTTACTCGAGTGGTACTAACTATGGCTACACCTTC. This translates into CASSYSSGTNYGYTF.